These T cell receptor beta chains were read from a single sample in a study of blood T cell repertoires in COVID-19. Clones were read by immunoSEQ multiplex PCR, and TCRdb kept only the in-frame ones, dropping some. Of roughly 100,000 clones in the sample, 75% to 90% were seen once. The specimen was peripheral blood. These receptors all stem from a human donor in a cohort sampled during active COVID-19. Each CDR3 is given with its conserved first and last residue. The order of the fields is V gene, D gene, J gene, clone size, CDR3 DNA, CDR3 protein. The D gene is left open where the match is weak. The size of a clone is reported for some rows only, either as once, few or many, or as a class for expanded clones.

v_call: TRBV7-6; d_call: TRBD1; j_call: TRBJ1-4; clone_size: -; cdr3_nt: TGTGCCAGCGGGCAGGGGGCATCAGGTTCTAATGAAAAACTGTTTTTT; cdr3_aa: CASGQGASGSNEKLFF
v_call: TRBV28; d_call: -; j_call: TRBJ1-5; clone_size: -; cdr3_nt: TGTGCCAGCAGCCCTCCCGGGGGGCAAGGGCAGCCCCAGCATTTT; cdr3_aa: CASSPPGGQGQPQHF
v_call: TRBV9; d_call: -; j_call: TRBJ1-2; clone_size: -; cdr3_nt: TGTGCCAGCAGCCCCGACAGGACAAACTATGGCTACACCTTC; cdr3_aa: CASSPDRTNYGYTF
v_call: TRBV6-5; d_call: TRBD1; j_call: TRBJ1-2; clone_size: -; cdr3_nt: TGTGCCAGCGGACAGGGCTCCCAATCCGATGGCTACACCTTC; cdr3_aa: CASGQGSQSDGYTF
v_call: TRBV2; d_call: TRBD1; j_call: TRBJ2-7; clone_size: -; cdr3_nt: TGTGCCAGCAGGACCCGGACAGGCAACCTCCACTACGAGCAGTACTTC; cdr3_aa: CASRTRTGNLHYEQYF
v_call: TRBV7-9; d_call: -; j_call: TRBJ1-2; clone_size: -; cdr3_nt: TGTGCCAGCAGCTCACCCCCGACTGGCCGTGAGCAATACACCTTC; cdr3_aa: CASSSPPTGREQYTF
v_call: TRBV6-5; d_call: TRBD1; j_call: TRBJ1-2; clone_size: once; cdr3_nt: TGTGCCAGCAGTTACTCGGGACAGGGGTTCTATGGCTACACCTTC; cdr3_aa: CASSYSGQGFYGYTF
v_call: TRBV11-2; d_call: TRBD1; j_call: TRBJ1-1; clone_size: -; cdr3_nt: TGTGCCAGCAGGAAGGGACAGGGCGAATCTGAAGCTTTCTTT; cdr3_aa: CASRKGQGESEAFF
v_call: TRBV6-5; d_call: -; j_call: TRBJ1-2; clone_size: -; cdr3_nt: TGTGCCAGCAGTTACTCGAGGCAGAACTATGGCTACACCTTC; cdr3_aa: CASSYSRQNYGYTF
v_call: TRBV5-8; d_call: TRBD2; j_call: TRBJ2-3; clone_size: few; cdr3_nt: TGTGCCAGCAGCTCTAGCGGGGGAGGGGGCACAGATACGCAGTATTTT; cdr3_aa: CASSSSGGGGTDTQYF
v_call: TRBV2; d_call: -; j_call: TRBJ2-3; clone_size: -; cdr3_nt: TGTGCCAGCCGTCAGGGCACAGATACGCAGTATTTT; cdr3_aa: CASRQGTDTQYF
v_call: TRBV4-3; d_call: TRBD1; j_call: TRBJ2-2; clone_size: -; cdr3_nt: TGCGCCAGCAGCCAAGATTTGGCGGGACAGGGGACGAACACCGGGGAGCTGTTTTTT; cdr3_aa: CASSQDLAGQGTNTGELFF